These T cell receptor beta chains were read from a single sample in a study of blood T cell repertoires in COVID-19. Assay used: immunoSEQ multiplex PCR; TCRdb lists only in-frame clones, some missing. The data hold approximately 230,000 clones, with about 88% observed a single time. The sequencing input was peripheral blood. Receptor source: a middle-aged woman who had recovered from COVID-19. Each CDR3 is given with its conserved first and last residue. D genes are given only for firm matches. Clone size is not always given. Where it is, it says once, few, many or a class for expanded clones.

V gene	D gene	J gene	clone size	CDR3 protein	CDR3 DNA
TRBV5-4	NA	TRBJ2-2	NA	CASSPSDTNTGELFF	TGTGCCAGCAGCCCCTCCGACACGAACACCGGGGAGCTGTTTTTT
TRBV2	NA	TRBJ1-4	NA	CASSGQKLFF	TGTGCCAGCAGTGGGCAAAAACTGTTTTTT
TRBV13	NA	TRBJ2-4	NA	CASSLGSENIQYF	TGTGCCAGCAGCTTAGGAAGCGAAAACATTCAGTACTTC
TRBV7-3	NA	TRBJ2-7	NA	CASSLRGGGPYEQYF	TGTGCCAGCAGCTTACGGGGCGGGGGCCCCTACGAGCAGTACTTC
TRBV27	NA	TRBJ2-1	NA	CASKLAEPNEQFF	TGTGCCAGCAAGTTGGCTGAACCCAATGAGCAGTTCTTC
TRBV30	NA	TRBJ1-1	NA	CAWNGGGVAEAFF	TGTGCCTGGAATGGGGGAGGCGTCGCTGAAGCTTTCTTT
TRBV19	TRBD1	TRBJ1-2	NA	CASKNQTLGQSYGYTF	TGTGCCAGTAAGAACCAAACCTTGGGACAGTCCTATGGCTACACCTTC
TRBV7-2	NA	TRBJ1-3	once	CASSLAGTGNTIYF	TGTGCCAGCAGCTTAGCAGGGACAGGAAACACCATATATTTT
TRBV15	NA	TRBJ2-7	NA	CATSTRTGSSYEQYF	TGTGCCACCAGCACCCGGACTGGTAGCTCCTACGAGCAGTACTTC
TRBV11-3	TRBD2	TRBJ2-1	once	CASSPLAGGYNEQFF	TGTGCCAGCAGCCCACTAGCGGGAGGGTACAATGAGCAGTTCTTC
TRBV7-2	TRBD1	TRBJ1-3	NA	CASSLGPTGSGNTIYF	TGTGCCAGCAGCTTAGGTCCGACAGGGTCCGGAAACACCATATATTTT
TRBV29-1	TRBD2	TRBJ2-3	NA	CSVEDPREGPPDTQYF	TGCAGCGTTGAAGATCCCCGGGAGGGCCCCCCAGATACGCAGTATTTT
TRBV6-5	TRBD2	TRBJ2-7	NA	CATKRGYEQYF	TGTGCCACAAAGCGGGGCTACGAGCAGTACTTC
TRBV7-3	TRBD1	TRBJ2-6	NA	CASSPDRGGTGANVLTF	TGTGCCAGCAGTCCGGACAGGGGAGGAACTGGGGCCAACGTCCTGACTTTC